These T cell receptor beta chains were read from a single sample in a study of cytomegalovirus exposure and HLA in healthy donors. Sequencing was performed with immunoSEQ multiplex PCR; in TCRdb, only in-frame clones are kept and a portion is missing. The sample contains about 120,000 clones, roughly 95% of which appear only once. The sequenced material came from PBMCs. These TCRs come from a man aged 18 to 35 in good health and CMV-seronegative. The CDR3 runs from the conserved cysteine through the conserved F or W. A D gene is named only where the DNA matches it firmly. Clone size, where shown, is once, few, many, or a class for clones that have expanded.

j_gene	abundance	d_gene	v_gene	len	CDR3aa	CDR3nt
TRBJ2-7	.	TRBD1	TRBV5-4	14	CASSLRTGGDEQYF	TGTGCCAGCAGCTTGCGTACAGGGGGCGACGAGCAGTACTTC
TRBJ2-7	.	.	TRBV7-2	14	CASSLTTGPHEQYF	TGTGCCAGCAGCTTAACTACAGGGCCCCACGAGCAGTACTTC
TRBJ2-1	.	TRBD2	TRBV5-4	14	CASSTGTSPNEQFF	TGTGCCAGCAGCACCGGGACTAGCCCCAATGAGCAGTTCTTC
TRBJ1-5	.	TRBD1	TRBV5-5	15	CASSFRDRGRQPQHF	TGTGCCAGCAGCTTCCGGGACAGGGGGCGACAGCCCCAGCATTTT
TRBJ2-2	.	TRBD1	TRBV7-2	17	CASSPGGTGGMTGELFF	TGTGCCAGCAGCCCTGGGGGAACAGGGGGCATGACCGGGGAGCTGTTTTTT
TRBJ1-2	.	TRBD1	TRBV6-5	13	CASSYGQGEGYTF	TGTGCCAGCAGTTACGGACAGGGAGAAGGCTACACCTTC
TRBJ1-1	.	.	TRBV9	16	CASSVTAITMNTEAFF	TGTGCCAGCAGCGTCACAGCCATTACCATGAACACTGAAGCTTTCTTT
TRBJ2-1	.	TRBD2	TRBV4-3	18	CASSQDLASGRVFDEQFF	TGCGCCAGCAGCCAAGATCTGGCTAGCGGGAGGGTCTTCGATGAGCAGTTCTTC
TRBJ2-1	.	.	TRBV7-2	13	CASSPYLAVWQFF	TGTGCCAGCAGCCCCTATTTAGCCGTTTGGCAGTTCTTC
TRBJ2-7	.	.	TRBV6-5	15	CASSSSGTLIYEQYF	TGTGCCAGCAGTTCCTCCGGGACTCTAATCTACGAGCAGTACTTC
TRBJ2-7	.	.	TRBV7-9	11	CASSLRYEQYF	TGTGCCAGCAGCTTACGCTACGAGCAGTACTTC
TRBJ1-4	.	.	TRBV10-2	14	CASSEGGMREKLFF	TGCGCCAGCAGTGAGGGGGGGATGCGAGAAAAACTGTTTTTT
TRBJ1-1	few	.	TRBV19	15	CASNDWGSSNTEAFF	TGTGCCAGTAACGATTGGGGCAGTTCGAACACTGAAGCTTTCTTT
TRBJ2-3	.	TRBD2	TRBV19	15	CASSILAGEKDTQYF	TGTGCCAGTAGTATCCTAGCGGGGGAGAAAGATACGCAGTATTTT
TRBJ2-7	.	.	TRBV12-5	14	CASGSDSPPYEQYF	TGTGCTAGTGGTTCCGACAGTCCCCCCTACGAGCAGTACTTC
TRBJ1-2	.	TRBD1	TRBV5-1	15	CASSFGDRGNYGYTF	TGCGCCAGCAGCTTTGGGGACAGGGGTAACTATGGCTACACCTTC
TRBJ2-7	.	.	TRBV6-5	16	CASSYPPGLPTGEQYF	TGTGCCAGCAGTTATCCACCGGGACTCCCAACGGGCGAGCAGTACTTC
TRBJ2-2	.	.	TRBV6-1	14	CASRGQGLTGELFF	TGTGCCAGCAGGGGGCAGGGGTTGACCGGGGAGCTGTTTTTT
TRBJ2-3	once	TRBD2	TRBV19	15	CASSPAGVAADTQYF	TGTGCCAGTAGCCCCGCGGGAGTCGCGGCAGATACGCAGTATTTT
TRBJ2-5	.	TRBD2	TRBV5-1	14	CASSWGLAEETQYF	TGCGCCAGCAGCTGGGGACTAGCGGAAGAGACCCAGTACTTC
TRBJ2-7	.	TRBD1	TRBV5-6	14	CASSLMGQGYEQYF	TGTGCCAGCAGCCTCATGGGACAGGGTTACGAGCAGTACTTC
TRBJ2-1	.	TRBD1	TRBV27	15	CASSFDRGSYNEQFF	TGTGCCAGCAGCTTCGACAGGGGATCCTACAATGAGCAGTTCTTC
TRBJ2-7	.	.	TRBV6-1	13	CASSGGGTYEQYF	TGTGCCAGCAGTGGAGGCGGAACCTACGAGCAGTACTTC
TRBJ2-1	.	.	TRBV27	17	CASNSRLGRQGYNEQFF	TGTGCCAGCAATTCACGTCTTGGCCGCCAGGGATACAATGAGCAGTTCTTC
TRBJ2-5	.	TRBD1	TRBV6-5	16	CASSYSTGGAGETQYF	TGTGCCAGCAGTTACTCAACAGGGGGCGCGGGAGAGACCCAGTACTTC
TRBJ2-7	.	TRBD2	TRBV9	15	CASSVSGTSGYEQYF	TGTGCCAGCAGCGTGTCCGGGACTAGCGGATACGAGCAGTACTTC
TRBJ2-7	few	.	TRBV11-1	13	CASSLSVGPEQYF	TGTGCCAGCAGCTTAAGTGTGGGGCCAGAGCAGTACTTC
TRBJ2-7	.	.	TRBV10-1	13	CASSGATVYEQYF	TGCGCCAGCAGTGGGGCGACAGTCTACGAGCAGTACTTC
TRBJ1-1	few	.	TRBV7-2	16	CASSQGQLRMNTEAFF	TGTGCCAGCAGCCAAGGACAGCTCCGCATGAACACTGAAGCTTTCTTT
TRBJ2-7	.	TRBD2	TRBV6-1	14	CASSDAGGEDEQYF	TGTGCCAGCAGTGATGCGGGGGGGGAAGACGAGCAGTACTTC
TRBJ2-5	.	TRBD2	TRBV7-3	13	CASSPGLGETQYF	TGTGCCAGCAGCCCCGGACTAGGGGAGACCCAGTACTTC
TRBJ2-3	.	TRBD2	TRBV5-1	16	CASSLGGSGSLDTQYF	TGCGCCAGCAGCCTAGGGGGTAGCGGGAGTTTAGATACGCAGTATTTT
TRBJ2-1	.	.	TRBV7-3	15	CASSLGGGSYNEQFF	TGTGCCAGCAGCTTAGGTGGCGGGTCCTACAATGAGCAGTTCTTC
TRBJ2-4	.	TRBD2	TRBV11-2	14	CASSGSGSDDIQYF	TGTGCCAGCAGCGGTAGCGGGAGCGATGACATTCAGTACTTC
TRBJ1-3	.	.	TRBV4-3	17	CASSQAWTVGEGNTIYF	TGCGCCAGCAGCCAAGCCTGGACAGTTGGAGAGGGAAACACCATATATTTT
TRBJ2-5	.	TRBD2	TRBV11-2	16	CASSWTSGRARETQYF	TGTGCCAGCAGCTGGACTAGCGGGAGGGCCCGAGAGACCCAGTACTTC
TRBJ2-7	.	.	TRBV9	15	CASSGWGGGADEQYF	TGTGCCAGCAGCGGCTGGGGGGGCGGTGCGGACGAGCAGTACTTC
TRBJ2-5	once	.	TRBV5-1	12	CASTDSQETQYF	TGCGCCAGTACGGACAGTCAAGAGACCCAGTACTTC
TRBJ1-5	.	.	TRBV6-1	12	CASSEWEQPQHF	TGTGCCAGCAGTGAATGGGAGCAGCCCCAGCATTTT
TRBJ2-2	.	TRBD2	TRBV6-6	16	CASSYSSPAGTGELFF	TGTGCCAGCAGTTACTCGAGTCCAGCGGGGACCGGGGAGCTGTTTTTT
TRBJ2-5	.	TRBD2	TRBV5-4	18	CASSSLGGDFLGKETQYF	TGTGCCAGCAGCTCCCTGGGGGGGGATTTTCTAGGCAAAGAGACCCAGTACTTC
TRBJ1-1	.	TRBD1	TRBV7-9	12	CASRQQGTEAFF	TGTGCCAGCAGGCAACAGGGGACTGAAGCTTTCTTT
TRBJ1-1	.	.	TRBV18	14	CASSRTVPNTEAFF	TGTGCCAGCTCGAGGACAGTACCAAACACTGAAGCTTTCTTT
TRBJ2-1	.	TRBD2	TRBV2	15	CASKHQNAGVTEQFF	TGTGCCAGCAAACATCAGAATGCGGGAGTCACTGAGCAGTTCTTC
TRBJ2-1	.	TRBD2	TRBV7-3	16	CASSPGVGLAGNEQFF	TGTGCCAGCAGCCCTGGGGTGGGGCTAGCGGGTAATGAGCAGTTCTTC
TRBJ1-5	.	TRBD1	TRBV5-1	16	CASSLGDSPVHQPQHF	TGCGCCAGCAGCTTGGGGGACAGTCCAGTGCATCAGCCCCAGCATTTT
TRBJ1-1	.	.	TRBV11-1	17	CASSPSEGGGGNTEAFF	TGTGCCAGCAGCCCCTCTGAGGGGGGCGGGGGGAACACTGAAGCTTTCTTT
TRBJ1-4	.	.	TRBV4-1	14	CASSQVTGPQKLFF	TGCGCCAGCAGCCAAGTAACAGGTCCGCAAAAACTGTTTTTT
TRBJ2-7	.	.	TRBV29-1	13	CSVEAVDSYEQYF	TGCAGCGTTGAAGCGGTAGATTCCTACGAGCAGTACTTC
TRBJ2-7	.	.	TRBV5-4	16	CASSPPGTSRGGEQYF	TGTGCCAGCAGCCCACCCGGGACTTCAAGGGGAGGCGAGCAGTACTTC
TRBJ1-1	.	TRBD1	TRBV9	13	CASSPTGGTEAFF	TGTGCCAGCAGCCCTACAGGGGGCACTGAAGCTTTCTTT
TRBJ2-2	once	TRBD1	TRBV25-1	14	CASSSQGTAGELFF	TGTGCCAGCAGTTCTCAGGGGACAGCCGGGGAGCTGTTTTTT